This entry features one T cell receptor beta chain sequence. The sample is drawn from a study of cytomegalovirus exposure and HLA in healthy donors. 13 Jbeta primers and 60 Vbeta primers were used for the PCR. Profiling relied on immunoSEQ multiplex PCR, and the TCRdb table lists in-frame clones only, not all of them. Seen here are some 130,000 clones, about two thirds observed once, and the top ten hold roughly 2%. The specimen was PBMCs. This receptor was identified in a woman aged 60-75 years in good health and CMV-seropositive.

The CDR3 coding sequence is TGTGCCAGCTCACGAAACAGGGGCGGGTATGGCTACACCTTC. Encoded protein: CASSRNRGGYGYTF. The chain recombines TRBV18 with TRBJ1-2; 7 bases line up with TRBD1. CDR3 length: 14 residues. The J segment lost 5 bases and the V segment lost 4 bases, leaving 7 bases of the junction unmatched. Germline loops: CDR1 KGHSH, CDR2 LQKENI.